Listed below are T cell receptor beta chains from one sample, sequenced in a study of post-analysis software for immune sequencing data. TCRdb reprocessed the PCR reads with MiXCR, giving one entry per CDR3 protein. The table lists around 700,000 distinct CDR3 sequences, more than 50% of them singletons. Input material: blood. These TCRs come from a girl aged 2 to 9 with multiple sclerosis. CDR3s include the opening cysteine and the closing phenylalanine or tryptophan. The D gene is left open where the match is weak. Clone sizes are given selectively: once, few, many, or a class where the clone is expanded.

V gene	clone size	D gene	J gene	CDR3 protein	CDR3 DNA
TRBV15	-	-	TRBJ2-7	CATSRAKLPREQYF	TGTGCCACCAGCAGGGCCAAATTACCGCGCGAGCAGTACTTC
TRBV6-1	-	-	TRBJ1-3	CASSSPGLTDYSGNTIYF	TGTGCCAGCAGCTCCCCGGGTTTGACAGACTACTCTGGAAACACCATATATTTT
TRBV6-4	-	-	TRBJ2-3	CASSGVYTDTQYF	TGTGCCAGCAGCGGGGTCTACACAGATACGCAGTATTTT
TRBV15	-	TRBD2	TRBJ2-1	CATSREGTSGSSYNEQFF	TGTGCCACCAGCAGAGAGGGGACTAGCGGTAGCTCCTACAATGAGCAGTTCTTC
TRBV12-3/TRBV12-4	once	-	TRBJ2-1	CASSLDRGGYPYNEQFF	TGTGCCAGCAGTTTAGACAGGGGGGGATATCCATACAATGAGCAGTTCTTC
TRBV28	-	-	TRBJ2-7	CASSFVQSEQYF	TGTGCCAGCAGTTTCGTTCAGAGCGAGCAGTACTTC
TRBV14	-	-	TRBJ1-2	CASSQFFRYTF	TGTGCCAGCAGCCAATTTTTCCGCTACACCTTC
TRBV25-1	-	TRBD2	TRBJ2-1	CASSEWKAGAEQFF	TGTGCCAGCAGTGAATGGAAAGCGGGAGCGGAGCAGTTCTTC
TRBV3-1	-	TRBD2	TRBJ2-7	CASSPLPGLAGETYEQYF	TGTGCCAGCAGCCCCTTGCCGGGACTAGCGGGAGAGACCTACGAGCAGTACTTC
TRBV5-6	-	-	TRBJ2-7	CASSLGSGPYEQYF	TGTGCCAGCAGCTTGGGGAGCGGACCCTACGAGCAGTACTTC